This TCR beta chain derives from a study of blood T cells in healthy people across ages. J gave up 0 bases and V 2 bases, and 6 bases lay outside the gene matches. The CDR3 runs 17 residues. Germline assignment: CDR1 SGDLS and CDR2 YYNGEE. Then a second PCR, running about 6 to 12 cycles, was carried out with a sample-barcoded 5' primer and a J-beta primer mix. TCRdb itself ran the 5' RACE reads through MiXCR, one entry per CDR3 protein. Among around 1,000,000 distinct CDR3 sequences listed, approximately 25% were seen once. There are a few counts of this clonotype. This same sample was also part of a study on T cells of mothers and their children. That study reports: The people who donated were a few healthy Caucasian mothers and their six children.

This chain links TRBV9 with TRBJ2-1; 9 nucleotides line up with TRBD1. Sequencing was performed on blood. The sequence was obtained from a girl aged 2 to 10 in good health. The CDR3 DNA reads as TGTGCCAGCAGCGTTTCCGGGACAGGGAGCTCCTACAATGAGCAGTTCTTC. Its protein product is CASSVSGTGSSYNEQFF.